Presented here are 11 T cell receptor beta chains from one specimen sequenced in a study of blood T cell repertoires in COVID-19 (dated by TCRdb to the early 2020s). Library method: the immunoSEQ multiplex PCR assay. Here the immuneACCESS table is served through TCRdb, limited to in-frame sequences with V and J called. Missing clones are a known gap in these copies; in checked studies unresolved V genes cover under half, and the rest lacks a known reason. Across this sample there are about 26,000 clones, with about 91% seen only once. 2.1% of the sample goes to the ten largest clones. Sequencing was performed on peripheral blood. These receptors were taken from a human donor in a cohort sampled during active COVID-19.

The chain is built from TRBV28 and TRBJ1-1, with 8 bases lining up with TRBD1. The CDR3 runs to 15 residues. CDR1 is MDHEN, CDR2 SYDVKM, per germline. Unmatched junction bases numbered 5, after V lost 4 bases and J lost 1 base. This CDR3 is CASSSPGQENTEAFF. In DNA form, the CDR3 reads TGTGCCAGCAGTTCACCGGGACAGGAGAACACTGAAGCTTTCTTT.

The CDR3 nucleotides are TGTGCCAGCAGTGAAGCGATGGACAATCTACCATCTGGAAACACCATATATTTT. Translating it yields CASSEAMDNLPSGNTIYF. This chain uses TRBV6-1 with TRBJ1-3, with D possibly TRBD1 on 5 matching bases. CDR1 is MNHNS, CDR2 SASEGT, per germline. Trimming left V 0 bases short and J 1 base short, with 16 bases between. CDR3 size: 18 residues.

This clone occurred once. This chain links TRBV7-3 with TRBJ2-5; 8 nucleotides match TRBD2. The CDR3 loop spans 17 amino acids. Germline loops: CDR1 SGHTA, CDR2 FQGTGA. V lost 5 bases to trimming and J lost 0 bases; unmatched junction nucleotides: 11. The DNA for the CDR3 is TGTGCCAGCAGCGGCGGGGGTAGCGGGGCGTACCAAGAGACCCAGTACTTC. It codes for CASSGGGSGAYQETQYF.

V and J are TRBV6-5 and TRBJ1-1; 8 bases fit TRBD1. CDR1 and CDR2 from the germline V gene are MNHEY and SVGAGI. The CDR3 sequence is 12 residues long. V trimming: 8 bases; J trimming: 6 bases; junction bases outside the gene matches: 5. CDR3 residues: CASHGQGPEAFF. DNA for the CDR3: TGTGCCAGCCACGGACAGGGACCTGAAGCTTTCTTT.

The count of this clone is one. The gene calls are TRBV18 and TRBJ2-7, with 13 nucleotides matching TRBD2. The CDR3 runs to 15 residues. Trimming at V came to 5 bases and at J to 6 bases, leaving 7 bases not matched to a gene. Germline V gene sequence: CDR1 KGHSH, CDR2 LQKENI. The DNA for the CDR3 is TGTGCCAGCTCAGCAACTAGCGGGGGGGCCGTCGAGCAGTACTTC. Translated: CASSATSGGAVEQYF.

This chain uses TRBV7-2 with TRBJ2-5, with D maybe TRBD2 (5 bases). This CDR3 has 13 residues. Trimming cost V 1 base and J 4 bases, with 7 bases left between them. Germline CDR1 and CDR2: SGHTA and FQGNSA. CDR3 residues: CASSLVGGETQYF. The CDR3 DNA reads as TGTGCCAGCAGCTTAGTAGGAGGAGAGACCCAGTACTTC.

The chain joins TRBV7-2 to TRBJ2-1; D possibly corresponds to TRBD1 (6 bases). In germline, CDR1 is SGHTA, CDR2 FQGNSA. The CDR3 is 16 amino acids. Trimming took off 0 bases at V and 9 bases at J, with 18 bases between the two ends. CDR3 sequence reads: CASSLAQGTLAGEQFF. CDR3 DNA: TGTGCCAGCAGCTTAGCGCAGGGGACGTTAGCTGGTGAGCAGTTCTTC.

V is TRBV6-5 and J is TRBJ1-3; D unclear. The germline V gene encodes CDR1 MNHEY and CDR2 SVGAGI. There are 15 residues in the CDR3. Deletions cut 0 bases from V and 1 base from J, with 7 bases between. CDR3 amino acids: CASSYSRRSGNTIYF. The CDR3 nucleotides are TGTGCCAGCAGTTACTCTAGGAGGTCTGGAAACACCATATATTTT.

V usage is TRBV7-6 and J usage is TRBJ1-5; possible D gene TRBD1, 5 bases. In germline, CDR1 is SGHVS, CDR2 FNYEAQ. Deletions cut 1 base from V and 2 bases from J, with 12 bases between. The CDR3 length is 16 residues. DNA of the CDR3: TGTGCCAGCAGCTTAGTTCCAGGGCCCGGCAATCAGCCCCAGCATTTT. It encodes CASSLVPGPGNQPQHF.

V gene TRBV7-8 combines with J gene TRBJ1-4; D is undetermined. Germline V lookup: CDR1 SGHVS, CDR2 FQNEAQ. CDR3 length: 15 residues. V was trimmed by 6 bases and J by 8 bases, leaving 19 bases between them. In DNA, the CDR3 is TGTGCCAGCAGTGGGAACGAGGCAACGGGGGAAAAACTGTTTTTT. Residues: CASSGNEATGEKLFF.

This clone was seen more than once but under ten times. The rearrangement uses TRBV5-1 and TRBJ1-5, with a tentative D call TRBD1 (6 bases). Per the germline V gene, CDR1 is SGHRS and CDR2 is YFSETQ. The V end was cut by 6 bases, the J end by 1 base, with 14 bases between. The CDR3 is made up of 15 amino acids. CDR3: CASTLGGGSNQPQHF. Written as DNA, the CDR3 is TGCGCCAGCACCCTGGGGGGGGGCAGCAATCAGCCCCAGCATTTT.